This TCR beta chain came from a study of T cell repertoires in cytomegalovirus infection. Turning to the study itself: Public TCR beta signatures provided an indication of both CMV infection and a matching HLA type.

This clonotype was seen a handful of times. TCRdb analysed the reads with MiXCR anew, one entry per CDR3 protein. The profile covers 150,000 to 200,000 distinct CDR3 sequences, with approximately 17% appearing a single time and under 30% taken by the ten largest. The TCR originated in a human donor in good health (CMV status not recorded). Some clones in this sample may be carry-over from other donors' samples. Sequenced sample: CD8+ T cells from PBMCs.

CDR3 amino acids: CAGQGDYEQYF. The CDR3 nucleotides are TGTGCCGGCCAGGGAGATTACGAGCAGTACTTC. V is TRBV2 and J is TRBJ2-7, with D perhaps assigned TRBD1 or TRBD2 (5 bases each). Germline loops: CDR1 SNHLY, CDR2 FYNNEI. The CDR3 is made up of 11 amino acids. The V end lost 11 bases, the J end lost 4 bases, and 12 bases lay between the germline ends.